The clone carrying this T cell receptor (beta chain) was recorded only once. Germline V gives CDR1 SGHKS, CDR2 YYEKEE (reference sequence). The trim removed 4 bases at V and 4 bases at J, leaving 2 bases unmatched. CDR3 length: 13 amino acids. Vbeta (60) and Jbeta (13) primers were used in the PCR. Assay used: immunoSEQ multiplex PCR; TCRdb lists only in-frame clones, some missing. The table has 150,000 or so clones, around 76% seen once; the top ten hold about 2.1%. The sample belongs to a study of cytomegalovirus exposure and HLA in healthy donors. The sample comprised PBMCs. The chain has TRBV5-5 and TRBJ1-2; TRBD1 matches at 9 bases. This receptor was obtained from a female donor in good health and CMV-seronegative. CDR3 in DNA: TGTGCCAGCAGCCAGGGACAGGGCTATGGCTACACCTTC. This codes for CASSQGQGYGYTF.